The source of this TCR beta chain is a study of blood T cell repertoires in COVID-19. Only in-frame clones appear in the TCRdb table, and some are missing; sequencing was by immunoSEQ multiplex PCR. The table records a few hundred thousand clones, roughly 80% of them present only once. The V gene lost 6 bases and the J gene lost 0 bases, with 9 bases spanning the gap. Germline V gene sequence: CDR1 WSHSY, CDR2 SAAADI. This CDR3 is 14 amino acids long. This clonotype originated in a man aged 45 to 65 who had recovered from COVID-19. Sequenced material: PBMCs or T cells enriched from blood (not recorded which). This chain uses TRBV10-2 with TRBJ2-1; D gene uncertain. CDR3 sequence reads: CASSYRSSYNEQFF. The DNA for the CDR3 is TGCGCCAGCAGCTATCGAAGCTCCTACAATGAGCAGTTCTTC.